The entry below describes one TCR beta chain. This clone's antigen is unknown. Qualities for individual bases were not recorded, and no much larger clone is one base off. Ficoll-Paque density gradient centrifugation was used to isolate PBMCs. V lost 0 bases and J lost 7 bases, and the count of bases not matched to a germline gene is 7. The CDR3, from cysteine to phenylalanine, totals 15 residues. Only the CDR3 DNA stays, 45 bases, in frame from base 1. For CDR1 and CDR2, the germline V gene lists SGHNT and YENEEA. Instrument used: Illumina NovaSeq 6000. cDNA libraries for TCRalpha and TCRbeta were prepared by 5'RACE using constant-segment primers, with sample barcodes and unique molecular identifiers added. RNA was extracted from every sample with Trizol reagent. Libraries were amplified in two PCR steps, with a second sample barcode and Illumina TruSeq adapters added in the second step. The libraries were sequenced on an Illumina NovaSeq using 2 x 150 bp paired-end reads. On the study's bioinformatics: Reads were demultiplexed and collapsed into UMI-guided consensus sequences with migec v1.2.7. Using mixcr v2.1.11, UMI consensuses were aligned to TRA and TRB V and J templates and then assembled into clonotypes. Expanded or contracted clonotypes were those called significant by both edgeR and NoisET, with noise models trained on biological replicates. edgeR calls used a false discovery rate-adjusted p below 0.01 and a log2 fold-change threshold of 1. As an exploratory analysis of dynamics, max-normalized trajectories of the 1000 most abundant clonotypes were examined by PCA with hierarchical clustering. Separately sequenced CD4+ and CD8+ repertoires were used to assign a CD4 or CD8 phenotype to each responding clone. TCRdb redid the processing of the public reads, applying fastp at Q25 and MiXCR, and retained in-frame beta chains. Each entry is one CDR3 protein sequence, shown with its most common DNA and genes. TCRdb, not the original authors, processed these V and J calls. This sample is represented by roughly 120,000 distinct CDR3 sequences; roughly 15% of them were singletons. Jointly, the top ten make up about 15% of the sample.

These data belong to a study of T-cell memory formation after mild COVID-19 (dated by TCRdb to the early 2020s). In terms of the full investigation: Most TCR sequence clusters were specific to one of the two donors. In two donors, T-cell clones that expanded and contracted after mild COVID-19 were followed by sequencing TCRalpha and TCRbeta repertoires longitudinally. Two young, previously healthy adult volunteers made up the cohort, one male and one female. Findings and caveats that apply to the study as a whole: Contracting CD4+ clones appeared mostly in the CM and EM memory subsets, whereas CD8+ clones were enriched in EMRA. The detection of some responding clones in pre-infection memory suggests that pre-existing cross-reactive memory T cells joined the SARS-CoV-2 response. Clones contracting from day 15 to 85 had balanced CD4/CD8 phenotypes, while a second wave expanding from day 15 to 37 was biased towards CD4+. SARS-CoV-2 specificity was not confirmed for the second-wave clones peaking on day 37. The study covered only a couple of mild cases, and larger cohorts including severe cases with pre-infection samples were considered necessary.

The chain couples TRBV11-3 to TRBJ2-7, and TRBD2 matches 9 of the central bases. The source material was PBMCs or a T cell subset sorted from them (not recorded which). The receptor comes from an adult woman who had mild COVID-19 (a few samples of this study predate the infection). The sample titles of this study are shuffled in the database, so cell type and time point are left out; the donor was told from shared clones. The CDR3 region has the sequence CASSLDLRLAGEQYF. The DNA reads TGTGCCAGCAGCTTAGATCTACGGCTAGCGGGAGAGCAGTACTTC.